This T cell receptor beta chain was profiled in a study of human T cells and chemical hapten exposure. In the study overall: Sensitizing treatment utilized 2% DPC over a 2 cm by 2 cm portion of upper inner arm skin. General study findings and limits: Compared with pre-sensitization or healthy control sets, expanded TCRs clustered more.

The time point denotes: patch test 2, 6 weeks after DPC sensitization. As to treatment: therapeutic diphenylcyclopropenone sensitization with weekly scalp DPC. This CDR3 region has 14 residues. J lost 9 bases, V lost 8 bases, and 10 bases had no gene match. The germline V gene has CDR1 MDHEN and CDR2 SYDVKM. Note on this clonotype: Its antigen is undetermined.

Using its own MiXCR run on the RACE reads, TCRdb lists one record per CDR3 protein. Of about 140,000 distinct CDR3 sequences listed, about an eighth were seen once; the top ten hold less than 1.5%. V usage is TRBV28 and J usage is TRBJ1-6; 7 bases agree with TRBD1. The clonotype originates from a woman aged 45-65 years with alopecia areata. Some clones in this sample may be carry-over from other donors' samples. Sequenced here: whole blood, sampled in connection with sensitization to the hapten diphenylcyclopropenone (DPC). The CDR3 region has the DNA TGTGCCAGCGGGACGGGACAGAGGAGTTCACCCCTCCACTTT. Its protein product is CASGTGQRSSPLHF. Variable domain in full (rest from reference TRBV28 and TRBJ1-6): DVKVTQSSRYLVKRTGEKVFLECVQDMDHENMFWYRQDPGLGLRLIYFSYDVKMKEKGDIPEGYSVSREKKERFSLILESASTNQTSMYLCASGTGQRSSPLHFGNGTRLTVT.